A selection of T cell receptor beta chains follows, all from one sample in a study of blood T cell repertoires in COVID-19. Only in-frame clones appear in the TCRdb table, and some are missing; sequencing was by immunoSEQ multiplex PCR. The sample comprises about 51,000 clones, approximately 90% of which are singletons, and around 3% rests with the top ten. Specimen: peripheral blood. All receptors derive from a man aged 45-65 years with acute or convalescent COVID-19. The CDR3 runs from the conserved cysteine through the conserved F or W. D genes are given only for firm matches. Clone size is not always given. Where it is, it says once, few, many or a class for expanded clones.

j_call	clone_size	cdr3_length	d_call	v_call	cdr3_nt	cdr3_aa
TRBJ2-5	NA	17	TRBD2	TRBV23-1	TGCGCCAGCACCCGACTAGCGGGGGGACCCTACCAAGAGACCCAGTACTTC	CASTRLAGGPYQETQYF
TRBJ2-7	NA	16	TRBD2	TRBV2	TGTGCCAGCAGTCAAGGACTAGCGGGGGGCGTTGAAGAGCAGTACTTC	CASSQGLAGGVEEQYF
TRBJ2-1	NA	14	NA	TRBV5-1	TGCGCCAGCAGCTTGCATTCTAGCCAGGGGGAGCAGTTCTTC	CASSLHSSQGEQFF
TRBJ1-1	NA	12	TRBD1	TRBV12-3/TRBV12-4	TGTGCCAGCAGTCCTACAGGGGGAGAAGCTTTCTTT	CASSPTGGEAFF
TRBJ1-2	NA	12	TRBD1	TRBV6-5	TGTGCCTCACAGCAGTTAAGGGACAGAGTACACTTC	CASQQLRDRVHF
TRBJ1-2	NA	12	NA	TRBV30	TGTGCCTGGAGCCCACAGGGTGGCGGCTACACCTTC	CAWSPQGGGYTF
TRBJ2-3	NA	14	NA	TRBV10-2	TGCGCCAGCAGTGGTCAGGGGGGAGCAGATACGCAGTATTTT	CASSGQGGADTQYF
TRBJ1-2	NA	14	NA	TRBV28	TGTGCCAGCAGTTCGGGGGGCAGCAACTATGGCTACACCTTC	CASSSGGSNYGYTF
TRBJ2-2	NA	14	TRBD2	TRBV7-8	TGTGCCAGCAGCGATCCTCGGGGGGCCGGGGAGCTGTTTTTT	CASSDPRGAGELFF
TRBJ1-1	NA	15	TRBD1	TRBV7-9	TGTGCCAGCAGCGCGGGACAGGGGGTGAACACTGAAGCTTTCTTT	CASSAGQGVNTEAFF
TRBJ2-7	once	11	NA	TRBV29-1	TGCAGCGTCGGGACTGTATACGAGCAGTACTTC	CSVGTVYEQYF
TRBJ1-2	NA	17	TRBD1	TRBV10-3	TGTGCCATCAGTCCCCTAGGGGCAGGGGGCTTTAACTATGGCTACACCTTC	CAISPLGAGGFNYGYTF
TRBJ2-1	NA	11	NA	TRBV5-1	TGCGCCAGCAGCGCGGAAACTCTACAGTTCTTC	CASSAETLQFF
TRBJ1-2	NA	16	NA	TRBV1	TGCACCAGCAGCCAAGACGGCAGGTTAATGAACTATGGCTACACCTTC	CTSSQDGRLMNYGYTF
TRBJ1-2	NA	12	NA	TRBV6-4	TGTGCCAGCAGTGACAGGGAGTTTGGCTACACCTTC	CASSDREFGYTF
TRBJ2-7	NA	14	NA	TRBV20-1	TGCAGTGCTAGTTCCCCTAGCGTCTCCTACGAGCAGTACTTC	CSASSPSVSYEQYF
TRBJ2-3	NA	15	TRBD2	TRBV5-1	TGCGCCAGCAGCCCCACTCGGGGGGGCGGATATACGCAGTATTTT	CASSPTRGGGYTQYF
TRBJ2-4	NA	13	TRBD1	TRBV5-8	TGTGCCAACTCGGGACAGGGCCGAAACATTCAGTACTTC	CANSGQGRNIQYF
TRBJ2-2	NA	17	TRBD2	TRBV5-1	TGCGCCAGCAGCTCACCGGGACTAGCGGGGGGGACCGGGGAGCTGTTTTTT	CASSSPGLAGGTGELFF
TRBJ2-7	NA	15	TRBD1	TRBV18	TGTGCCAGCTCACCGACGGGACAGGGCATCTACGAGCAGTACTTC	CASSPTGQGIYEQYF
TRBJ2-1	once	15	TRBD2	TRBV7-2	TGTGCCAGCAGCGCTGGCGGGGGGGCCGGGAATGAGCAGTTCTTC	CASSAGGGAGNEQFF
TRBJ2-7	NA	15	TRBD1	TRBV14	TGTGCCAGCAGCCTTGCGACAGGGGCAACCTACGAGCAGTACTTC	CASSLATGATYEQYF
TRBJ1-2	NA	17	NA	TRBV24-1	TGTGCCACCAGTGATCGGGGGGTGGGAGGTCGGAACTATGGCTACACCTTC	CATSDRGVGGRNYGYTF
TRBJ1-2	few	14	TRBD1	TRBV7-9	TGTGCCAGCCTTACAGGGGGCGCTACTAATGGCTACACCTTC	CASLTGGATNGYTF
TRBJ1-4	NA	15	NA	TRBV14	TGTGCCAGCAGCGCGAACAGGAATCCTAATGAAAAACTGTTTTTT	CASSANRNPNEKLFF
TRBJ1-5	NA	18	NA	TRBV6-1	TGTGCCAGCAGTGAAGGGGCGTTATGGGGGGGAAGCAATCAGCCCCAGCATTTT	CASSEGALWGGSNQPQHF
TRBJ1-1	NA	13	NA	TRBV30	TGTGCCTGGAAGCCGGGAGGGTCATCCCCCGCTTTCTTT	CAWKPGGSSPAFF
TRBJ1-2	NA	15	NA	TRBV11-2	TGTGCCAGCAGCTTAGAGGCAGGGTGGGGCTATGGCTACACCTTC	CASSLEAGWGYGYTF
TRBJ2-7	NA	15	TRBD1	TRBV5-1	TGCGCCAGCAGCTTGGCTGACAGGGGGTTCGACGAGCAGTACTTC	CASSLADRGFDEQYF
TRBJ2-3	once	12	NA	TRBV12-3/TRBV12-4	TGTGCCAGCAGTTTATTAGCGGATACGCAGTATTTT	CASSLLADTQYF
TRBJ2-1	NA	16	NA	TRBV9	TGTGCCAGCAGCGCAGGGCGGGGAACCTCCTACAATGAGCAGTTCTTC	CASSAGRGTSYNEQFF
TRBJ2-2	NA	16	TRBD1	TRBV5-1	TGCGCCAGCAGCACTGACAGGGGGCTTATCACCGGGGAGCTGTTTTTT	CASSTDRGLITGELFF
TRBJ1-5	NA	15	NA	TRBV3-1/TRBV3-2	TGTGCCAGCAGCCAAGCCGAGGGGGGGGGTCAGCCCCAGCATTTT	CASSQAEGGGQPQHF
TRBJ2-7	NA	14	TRBD1	TRBV29-1	TGCAGCGTTCGTCGGACAGGGGGTTTGTACGAGCAGTACTTC	CSVRRTGGLYEQYF
TRBJ1-3	NA	14	TRBD1	TRBV5-6	TGTGCCAGCAAACGGACAGGCGGGGGAAACACCATATATTTT	CASKRTGGGNTIYF
TRBJ1-4	NA	16	NA	TRBV4-1	TGCGCCAGCAGCCAAGATCATGGCAGGCGGGCTGAAAAACTGTTTTTT	CASSQDHGRRAEKLFF
TRBJ2-3	NA	14	TRBD2	TRBV6-5	TGTGCCAGCTGGTCGGGGGGGCCCACAGATACGCAGTATTTT	CASWSGGPTDTQYF
TRBJ2-2	once	14	NA	TRBV19	TGTGCCAGTAGTGATAAGGCGGGTTCCGGGGAGCTGTTTTTT	CASSDKAGSGELFF
TRBJ1-1	NA	14	TRBD1	TRBV6-1	TGTGCCAGCAGTGAAGTACAGGGGGGCACTGAAGCTTTCTTT	CASSEVQGGTEAFF
TRBJ2-7	NA	14	TRBD1	TRBV19	TGTGCCAGTAGTCCGTCGACAGGGGGCCACGAGCAGTACTTC	CASSPSTGGHEQYF
TRBJ2-7	NA	14	NA	TRBV21-1	TGTGCCAGCAGCAAAGTGGAAGGGGAGGAGGAGCAGTACTTC	CASSKVEGEEEQYF
TRBJ1-2	NA	13	NA	TRBV19	TGTGCCAGTAGGGAGCGGGGTAACTATGGCTACACCTTC	CASRERGNYGYTF
TRBJ2-7	few	18	NA	TRBV4-1	TGCGCCAGCAGCCAAGAGATCCCCCACGGAGGAGGAGGCTACGAGCAGTACTTC	CASSQEIPHGGGGYEQYF